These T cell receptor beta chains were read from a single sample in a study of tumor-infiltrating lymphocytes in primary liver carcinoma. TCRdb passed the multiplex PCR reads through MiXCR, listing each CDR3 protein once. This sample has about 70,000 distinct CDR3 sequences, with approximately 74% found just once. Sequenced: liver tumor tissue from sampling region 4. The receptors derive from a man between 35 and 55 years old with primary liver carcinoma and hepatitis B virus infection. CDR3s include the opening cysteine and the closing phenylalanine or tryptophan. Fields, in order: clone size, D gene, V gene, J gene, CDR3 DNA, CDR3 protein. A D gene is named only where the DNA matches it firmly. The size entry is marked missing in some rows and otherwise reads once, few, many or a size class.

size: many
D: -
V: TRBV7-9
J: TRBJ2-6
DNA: TGTGCCAGCGCTCCGAGTAGGGGTACGGGGGCCAACGTCCTGACTTTC
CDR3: CASAPSRGTGANVLTF

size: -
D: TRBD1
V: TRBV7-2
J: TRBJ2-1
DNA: TGTGCCAGCAGCTCCCGGACAGGTTTGGACAATGAGCAGTTCTTC
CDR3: CASSSRTGLDNEQFF

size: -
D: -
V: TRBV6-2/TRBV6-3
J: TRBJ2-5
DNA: TGTGCCATCAGTGAGAAGGTGGAGACCCAGTACTTC
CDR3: CAISEKVETQYF

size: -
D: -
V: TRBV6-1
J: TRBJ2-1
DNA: TGTGCCAGCAGTGAAGGGACAGCTAACTATGAGCAGTTCTTC
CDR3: CASSEGTANYEQFF

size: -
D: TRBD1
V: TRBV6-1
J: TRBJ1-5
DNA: TGTGCCAGCAGTGATCCCGGGACAGTTTATAGCGATCAGTCCCAGCATTTT
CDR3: CASSDPGTVYSDQSQHF

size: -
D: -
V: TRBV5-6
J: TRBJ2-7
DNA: TGTGCCAGCACCTGGATAGGTCAACCCTACGAGCAGTACTTC
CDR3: CASTWIGQPYEQYF

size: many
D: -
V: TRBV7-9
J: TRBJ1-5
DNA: TGTGCCAGCAGCTTATTTGGGGCTTCGGGGCAGCCCCAGCATTTT
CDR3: CASSLFGASGQPQHF

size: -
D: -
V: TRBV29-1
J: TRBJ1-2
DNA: TGCAGAGTTGAGTTGAGGGGTGGTAACTATGGCTACCCCTTC
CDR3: CRVELRGGNYGYPF

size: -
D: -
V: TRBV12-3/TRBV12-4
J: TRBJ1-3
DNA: TGTGCCAGCAGCCTACTGGGAGCCGGAAGCACCATATATTTT
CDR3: CASSLLGAGSTIYF

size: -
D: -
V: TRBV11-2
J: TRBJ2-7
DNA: TGTGCCTGCAACCTATCTGTGGGAGTATCCTACGAGCAGTACTTC
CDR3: CACNLSVGVSYEQYF

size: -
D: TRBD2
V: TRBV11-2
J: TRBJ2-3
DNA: TGTACCAGCAGGACTCCTCGAGGCGGGAGACCTACTAGCTCAGATACGCGGTATTTT
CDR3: CTSRTPRGGRPTSSDTRYF

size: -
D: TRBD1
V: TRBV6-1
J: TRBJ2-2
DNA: TGTGCCAGCATCCGACAGGGGGCAACGGGGGAGCTGGTTTTT
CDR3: CASIRQGATGELVF

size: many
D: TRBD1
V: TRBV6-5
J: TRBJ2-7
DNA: TGTGCCGCGAGACCGGACCGGGACAGCATCTCCGAGCAGTACTTC
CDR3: CAARPDRDSISEQYF

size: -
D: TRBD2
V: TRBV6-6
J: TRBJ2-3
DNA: TGTGTCAGCAGCCCCCCTAGCGGGAGGTTCAGCATAGATACGCAGTATTTT
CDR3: CVSSPPSGRFSIDTQYF

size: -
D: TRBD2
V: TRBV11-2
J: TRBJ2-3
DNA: TGTGCCAACAGCCCCCCGACTAGCGGCAGCACAGATATGCGGTATTTT
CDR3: CANSPPTSGSTDMRYF

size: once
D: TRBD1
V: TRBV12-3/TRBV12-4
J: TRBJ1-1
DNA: TGTGCCAGTAGGAAGGACAGGAGAATGAACACTAAAGCTTTCTTT
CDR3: CASRKDRRMNTKAFF

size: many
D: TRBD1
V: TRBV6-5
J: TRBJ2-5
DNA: TGTGCCAGCAGTTACCGATTCGGGACAGGGCTCCTCCCCGAGTGGGAGACCCAGTACTTC
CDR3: CASSYRFGTGLLPEWETQYF

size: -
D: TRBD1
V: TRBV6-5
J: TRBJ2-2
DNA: TGTGCCAGCAGAATCACAGGGGGAGCGAGCACCTGGGAGCTGTTTTTT
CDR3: CASRITGGASTWELFF

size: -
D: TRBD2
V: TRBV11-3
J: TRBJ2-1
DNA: TGTGCCAGCAGCTCACTAGCGGCAGAAGGTGAGCAGTTCTTC
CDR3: CASSSLAAEGEQFF

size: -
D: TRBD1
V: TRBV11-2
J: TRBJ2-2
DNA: TGTGGCAGCAGCATTGATCGAGACAGGGTCGGCACCGGGGAGCTGTTTTTT
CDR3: CGSSIDRDRVGTGELFF

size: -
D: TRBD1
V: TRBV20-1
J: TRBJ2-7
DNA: TGCAGTGCTAGAGATTCCGGGACAGGGGATGAGCAGTACTTC
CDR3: CSARDSGTGDEQYF

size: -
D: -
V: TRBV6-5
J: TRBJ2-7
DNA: TGTGCCAGCAGCTGCCGGGACATAGCTAGGCGAGGGAACGAGCAGTACTTC
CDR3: CASSCRDIARRGNEQYF

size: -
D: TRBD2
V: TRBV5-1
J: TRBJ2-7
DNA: TGCGCCACCTGCTTGGACCCGGGACTAGCTGGAGAGCAGTACTTC
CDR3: CATCLDPGLAGEQYF

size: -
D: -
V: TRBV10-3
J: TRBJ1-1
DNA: TGTGCCACGCGGCCGACAGGAGGCGGACCTGAAGCTTCCTTT
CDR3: CATRPTGGGPEASF

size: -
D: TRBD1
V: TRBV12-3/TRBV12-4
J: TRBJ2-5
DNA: TGTGCCAGCAGTCGGGGACAGGGCGATGCCCAGTACTTC
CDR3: CASSRGQGDAQYF

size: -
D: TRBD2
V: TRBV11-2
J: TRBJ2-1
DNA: TGTGCCGGCAGCCCGGGAGGGCCATACAATGAGCAGTTCTTC
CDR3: CAGSPGGPYNEQFF

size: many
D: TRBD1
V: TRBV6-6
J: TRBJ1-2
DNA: TGTGCCAGCAGTTACTCTAGGACAGGGGGCGAATATGGCTACACCTTC
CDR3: CASSYSRTGGEYGYTF

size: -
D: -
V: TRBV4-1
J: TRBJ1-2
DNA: TGCGCCGGCAGCCAAGAAAGTATCCGAGGCTATGGCTACACCTTC
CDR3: CAGSQESIRGYGYTF

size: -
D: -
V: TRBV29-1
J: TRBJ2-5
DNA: TGCAGCGTTGGAGACAGGCCTCAACAAGAGGCCCAGTACTTC
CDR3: CSVGDRPQQEAQYF

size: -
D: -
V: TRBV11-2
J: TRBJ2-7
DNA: TGTGCTACCAGCCTCGGCGGGACTCTACCCTACGGGCAGTACTTC
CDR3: CATSLGGTLPYGQYF

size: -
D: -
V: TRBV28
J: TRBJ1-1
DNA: TGCGCCAGTAGCGAAGGGGACACTGAAGCTTTCTTT
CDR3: CASSEGDTEAFF

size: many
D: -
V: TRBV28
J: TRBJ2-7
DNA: TGTGCCAGCAGTTTCCGGGGCGGGATCCGGCAGTACTTC
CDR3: CASSFRGGIRQYF

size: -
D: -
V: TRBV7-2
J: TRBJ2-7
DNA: TGTGCCGGCAGCTTGAGTGGGAGACCCTACGAGCAGTACTTC
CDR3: CAGSLSGRPYEQYF

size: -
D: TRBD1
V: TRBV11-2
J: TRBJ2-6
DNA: TGTGCCAGCAACTTAAGACAGGGGGGCCCCTCTGGGGCCAATGTCCTGACGTTC
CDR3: CASNLRQGGPSGANVLTF

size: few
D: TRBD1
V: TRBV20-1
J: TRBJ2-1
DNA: TGCAGTGCTAGAGACCCGACAGGGACGGGGAGTGAGCAGTTCTTC
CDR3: CSARDPTGTGSEQFF

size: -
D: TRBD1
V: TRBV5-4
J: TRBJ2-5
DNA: TGTGCCAGCAGCATCATGACAGGGGTTGGCAAGACCCAGTACTTC
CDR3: CASSIMTGVGKTQYF

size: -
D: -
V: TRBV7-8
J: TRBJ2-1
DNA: TGTGTCAGCAGGCCTAGCTGTTCCCCTCTCGGGGAGCAGTTCTTC
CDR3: CVSRPSCSPLGEQFF

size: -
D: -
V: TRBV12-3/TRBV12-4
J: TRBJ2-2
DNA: -
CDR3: CASILGQGATGELFF

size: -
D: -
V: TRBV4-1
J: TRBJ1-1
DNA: TGCGCCAGCAGCCAAGATCCGTGGAGGAACACTGGAGCTTTCTTT
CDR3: CASSQDPWRNTGAFF

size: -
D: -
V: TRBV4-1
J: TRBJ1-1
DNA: TGCACCAGCAGCCGGGCAGGGATAGACACTGAAGCTTTCTTT
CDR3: CTSSRAGIDTEAFF

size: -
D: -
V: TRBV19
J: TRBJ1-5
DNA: TGTGCCAGTAGTGCTTATAGCAATCAGCCCCAGCATTTT
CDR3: CASSAYSNQPQHF

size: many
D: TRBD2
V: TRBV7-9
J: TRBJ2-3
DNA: TGTGCCAGCAGCTTAAGACTAGCGGGAGGGACAGATACGCAGTATTTT
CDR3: CASSLRLAGGTDTQYF

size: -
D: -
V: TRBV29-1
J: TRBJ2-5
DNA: TGTAGCACCGAGGCCCGACATGGGCCTGGAGGAGAGACCCAGTACTTC
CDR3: CSTEARHGPGGETQYF

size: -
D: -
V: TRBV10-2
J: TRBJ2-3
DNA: TGCGCTAGCAGTGAATGGATTAGTGGGAGAGGGGCGGATACGCAGTATTTT
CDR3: CASSEWISGRGADTQYF

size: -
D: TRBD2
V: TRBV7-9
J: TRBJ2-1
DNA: TGTGCCAGCAACCCCGGACTAGAAGGTGATGAGCAGTTCTTC
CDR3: CASNPGLEGDEQFF

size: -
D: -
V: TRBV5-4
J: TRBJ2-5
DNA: TGTGCCAGCAGCTTGAGGAGGCAAGAGAGCCAGTACTTC
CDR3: CASSLRRQESQYF

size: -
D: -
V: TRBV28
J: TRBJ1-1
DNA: TGTGTCAGCAGTTCCTCACGCCTTGCTGAAGCTTTCTTT
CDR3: CVSSSSRLAEAFF

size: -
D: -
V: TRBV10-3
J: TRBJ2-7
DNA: TGTGCCATCAGTGATACAGGAGGCACGTACTACGAGCAGTACTTC
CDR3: CAISDTGGTYYEQYF

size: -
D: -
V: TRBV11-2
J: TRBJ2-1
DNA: TGTGCCGGCAGCTACTCTTCGACTAGTAGGAGGGGAGGCGGGTTCTTC
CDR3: CAGSYSSTSRRGGGFF

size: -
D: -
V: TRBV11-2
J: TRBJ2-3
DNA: TGTGTCAGCAGCCCGGGCTCCCCACCAGATACGCAGTATTTT
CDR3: CVSSPGSPPDTQYF

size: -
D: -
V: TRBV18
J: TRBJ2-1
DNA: TGTGCCAGCTCACCCTATGGAGATGGGGTTGAGCAGTTCTTC
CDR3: CASSPYGDGVEQFF

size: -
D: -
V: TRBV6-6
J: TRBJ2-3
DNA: TGTGCCAGCAGCCACGGGCGGAAAAGCACAGATACGCAGTATTTT
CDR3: CASSHGRKSTDTQYF

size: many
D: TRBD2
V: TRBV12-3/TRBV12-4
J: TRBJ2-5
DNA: TGTGCCAGCAGCTCAGCAGGGAGGGGTCAAGAGACCCAGTACTTC
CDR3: CASSSAGRGQETQYF

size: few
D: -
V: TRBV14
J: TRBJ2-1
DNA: TGTACCAGCAGTCGGAACTACAATGAGCAGTTCTTC
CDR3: CTSSRNYNEQFF

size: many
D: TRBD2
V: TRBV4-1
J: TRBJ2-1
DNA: TGCGCCAGCAGCGGCCGACTAGCGGGCAGGGTGGGGGAGCAGTTCTTC
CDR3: CASSGRLAGRVGEQFF